The clone carrying this T cell receptor (beta chain) was counted only a few times. In the same sample, other DNA sequences code for this CDR3. This CDR3 is 14 amino acids long. From germline, CDR1 is MNHEY and CDR2 SVGAGI. Trimming left V 0 bases short and J 1 base short, with 4 bases between. This specimen comes from a study of T cell responses to AZD1222 COVID-19 vaccine. Method: immunoSEQ multiplex PCR; TCRdb's copy keeps in-frame clones and lacks some. This table holds roughly 100,000 clones, 85% to 90% found once. The J gene is TRBJ1-5, the V gene TRBV6-5; D unresolved. This sequence was found in an adult in good health. The sample here was peripheral blood, taken on day 0 of AZD1222 vaccination. For the CDR3, the DNA is TGTGCCAGCAGTTACTCGGGCAGCAATCAGCCCCAGCATTTT. Translating gives CASSYSGSNQPQHF.